A single sample gave rise to the 24 T cell receptor beta chains below, sequenced in a study of Graves' ophthalmopathy and Graves' hyperthyroidism. RNA transcripts were the template, and TCR beta CDR3 regions were amplified from them. HTBI-primed RT-PCR formed the first round, and a multiplex PCR formed the second. MiXCR, run by TCRdb on the multiplex PCR reads, gives a single entry per CDR3 protein. The sample carries approximately 700,000 distinct CDR3 sequences, about 38% recorded once. Input material: peripheral blood. The receptors stem from an adult man with Graves' ophthalmopathy.

This clonotype turned up a few times. The rearrangement links TRBV12-5 to TRBJ2-7; 9 nucleotides align to TRBD2. The junction had 13 bases not matched to a gene; V was cut back by 4 bases and J by 6 bases. This CDR3 contains 16 residues. From germline, CDR1 is LGHNT and CDR2 FRNRAP. The CDR3 spells CASGSVPGREGLEQYF. The CDR3 DNA sequence: TGTGCTAGTGGTTCCGTCCCTGGGCGGGAGGGCCTCGAGCAGTACTTC.

Many counts were recorded for this clonotype. A read error may account for a junction end that differs from germline. V gene TRBV5-1 combines with J gene TRBJ1-6, with a tentative D call TRBD1 (5 bases). The CDR3 is 14 amino acids. Germline V gene lookup returns CDR1 SGHRS and CDR2 YFSETQ. The DNA of the CDR3 is TGTGCCAGCAGCTTAGTTGGGGACAATTCACCCCTCCACTTT. Translation gives CASSLVGDNSPLHF. Complete variable domain (other parts from reference TRBV5-1 and TRBJ1-6): KAGVTQTPRYLIKTRGQQVTLSCSPISGHRSVSWYQQTPGQGLQFLFEYFSETQRNKGNFPGRFSGRQFSNSRSEMNVSTLELGDSALYLCASSLVGDNSPLHFGNGTRLTVT.

This chain uses TRBV10-3 with TRBJ1-2; TRBD1 is a possible D gene (6 bases). The CDR3 length is 13 residues. Germline-derived CDR1 and CDR2 are ENHRY and SYGVKD. V was shortened by 5 bases and J by 6 bases, with 13 bases between the two germline ends. CDR3 residues: CAISSTGSDGYTF. The CDR3 bases are TGTGCCATCAGTTCCACAGGGTCCGATGGCTACACCTTC.

There are many counts of this clonotype. This chain uses TRBV19 with TRBJ2-5; 7 bases are a match to TRBD2. Looked up from germline, CDR1 is LNHDA and CDR2 is SQIVND (reference sequence). The CDR3 contains 14 residues. Losses at the gene ends were 6 bases for V and 4 bases for J; bases not matched to a gene: 8. The CDR3 here is CASSLTSRPETQYF. CDR3 nucleotides: TGTGCCAGTAGCCTGACTAGCAGGCCAGAGACCCAGTACTTC.

This clonotype occurred a few times. This chain links TRBV19 with TRBJ2-7; TRBD1 matches 9 bases. The CDR3 is 14 residues long. Trimming at V came to 5 bases and at J to 3 bases, leaving 5 bases not matched to a gene. Looked up from germline, CDR1 is LNHDA and CDR2 is SQIVND (reference sequence). CDR3 in amino acids: CASSVGQGDYEQYF. CDR3 DNA: TGTGCCAGTAGTGTGGGACAGGGAGACTACGAGCAGTACTTC.

The genes are TRBV4-1 and TRBJ2-7; TRBD2 aligns across 12 bases. The CDR3 length is 15 residues. V lost 5 bases, J lost 0 bases, and 2 bases stayed unmatched. Germline values: CDR1 MGHRA, CDR2 YSYEKL. CDR3 region: CASSWTSGNSYEQYF. CDR3 nucleotide sequence: TGCGCCAGCAGCTGGACTAGCGGGAACTCCTACGAGCAGTACTTC.

The V and J genes are TRBV29-1 and TRBJ2-7; 7 positions agree with TRBD2. The CDR3 spans 14 residues. Trimming took 5 bases from V and 5 from J; bases not matched to a gene: 12. Germline loops: CDR1 SQVTM, CDR2 ANQGSEA. The CDR3 bases are TGCAGCGTTAGGGTGGCGGGAGCGGTCGACGAGCAGTACTTC. It yields the protein CSVRVAGAVDEQYF.

This clonotype was picked up many times. The chain couples TRBV10-3 to TRBJ2-5, with D unclear. V gave up 2 bases and J gave up 2 bases, with 9 bases separating them. Germline-derived CDR1 and CDR2 are ENHRY and SYGVKD. This CDR3 is 14 amino acids long. The CDR3 nucleotides read TGTGCCATCAGTGAGAGGCTAGGACAAGAGACCCAGTACTTC. This gives the protein CAISERLGQETQYF.

In this sample, this clonotype turned up a few times. The chain carries TRBV6-5 and TRBJ1-2; D uncertain. Trimming stripped 6 bases from V and 0 bases from J, with 11 bases between. The CDR3 runs 14 residues. Germline V gene data show CDR1 as MNHEY and CDR2 as SVGAGI. CDR3 nucleotides: TGTGCCAGCAGCAACCAGGCCCCTAACTATGGCTACACCTTC. The encoded protein is CASSNQAPNYGYTF.

This clonotype was detected a few times. The CDR3 nucleotides are TGCAGCGCCGGGACGGACAGCTACGAGCAGTACTTC. Its translation: CSAGTDSYEQYF. The chain combines TRBV29-1 with TRBJ2-7; maybe TRBD1 (6 bases). Germline V lookup: CDR1 SQVTM, CDR2 ANQGSEA. This CDR3 has 12 residues. V was trimmed by 7 bases and J by 3 bases, leaving 13 bases between them.

This chain joins TRBV4-3 and TRBJ1-4; no clear D. Deletions cut 0 bases from V and 4 bases from J, with 0 bases between. In germline, CDR1 is LGHNA, CDR2 YSLEER. This CDR3 spans 12 amino acids. The CDR3 nucleotides are TGCGCCAGCAGCCAAGATAATGAAAAACTGTTTTTT. Amino acids: CASSQDNEKLFF.

Ten or more counts support this clonotype. The V call is TRBV9, the J call TRBJ1-4, with D uncertain. V was clipped by 0 bases and J by 1 base, with 10 bases between them. CDR1 is SGDLS and CDR2 is YYNGEE in the germline V gene. There are 16 residues in the CDR3. Written as DNA, the CDR3 is TGTGCCAGCAGCGTAGGGGTTGCGGGAACTAATGAAAAACTGTTTTTT. The encoded protein is CASSVGVAGTNEKLFF.

The chain recombines TRBV29-1 with TRBJ2-7; 13 positions agree with TRBD2. From germline, CDR1 is SQVTM and CDR2 ANQGSEA. V lost 0 bases to trimming and J lost 6 bases; unmatched junction nucleotides: 5. This CDR3 has 15 residues. The CDR3 here is CSVEEGLAGVAEQYF. CDR3 nucleotides: TGCAGCGTTGAAGAAGGACTAGCGGGAGTGGCCGAGCAGTACTTC.

The table lists this clonotype with many counts. The DNA of the CDR3 is TGTGCCAGCAGTTTAGAGCGGGGGACACGAGCTTTCTTT. Translation gives CASSLERGTRAFF. The chain couples TRBV12-3 or TRBV12-4 to TRBJ1-1; the D gene is possibly TRBD1 (6 bases). Between the trimmed V and J ends, which lost 1 base and 10 bases, there was a span of 13 bases. This CDR3 comprises 13 residues.

Concerning this clonotype itself: The CDR3 ends on some other residue instead of the conserved phenylalanine or tryptophan, so this is likely a read error. The gene calls are TRBV4-2 and TRBJ1-4; D uncertain. Germline-derived CDR1 and CDR2 are LGHNA and YNFKEQ. The CDR3 runs 11 residues. Trimming shortened V by 0 bases and J by 7 bases, and 0 bases separated the two germline ends. The CDR3 DNA is TGTGCCAGCAGCCAAGATGAAAAACTGTTTTCT. Translated, it gives CASSQDEKLFS.

On this clonotype itself: Since a far larger clone is one base different, this is likely a read error. The chain links TRBV12-3 or TRBV12-4 to TRBJ1-1, with 11 bases fitting TRBD1. CDR3 length: 14 amino acids. CDR3 residues: CAGSPGQGDTEAFF. Here the CDR3 DNA reads TGTGCCGGCAGTCCGGGACAGGGGGACACTGAAGCTTTCTTT.

About this clonotype: Since a much larger clone is just one base distant, this may be a read error. The V call is TRBV29-1, the J call TRBJ1-3; D unresolved. Trimming cost V 3 bases and J 0 bases, with 18 bases left between them. Germline CDR1 and CDR2: SQVTM and ANQGSEA. The CDR3 spans 17 residues. CDR3 in amino acids: CSVEVYSGWASGNTIYF. For the CDR3, the DNA is TGCAGCGTTGAGGTCTATAGTGGGTGGGCCTCTGGAAACACCATATATTTT.

This clonotype was detected a few times. The chain is built from TRBV7-2 and TRBJ2-7; 7 positions agree with TRBD2. The CDR3 consists of 16 residues. The V and J ends lost 5 bases and 2 bases, in that order; junction bases with no gene match: 12. The germline V gene has CDR1 SGHTA and CDR2 FQGNSA. For the CDR3, the DNA is TGTGCCAGCAGCCACCCCACTCGCGGGGGTGCCTACGAGCAGTACTTC. It is translated as CASSHPTRGGAYEQYF.

Note on this clonotype: With a much larger clone just one base away, this may be a read error. Without the conserved terminal phenylalanine or tryptophan, this CDR3 likely stems from a read error. The rearrangement links TRBV7-2 to TRBJ1-1, with 7 bases identical to TRBD1. The CDR3 has 14 amino acids. Germline V gene data show CDR1 as SGHTA and CDR2 as FQGNSA. J gave up 2 bases and V 4 bases, and 4 bases lay outside the gene matches. CDR3 protein: CASSSGQSNTEAFL. DNA for the CDR3: TGTGCCAGCAGCTCGGGACAGAGTAACACTGAAGCTTTCCTT.

This clonotype was seen more than once but under ten times. The chain carries TRBV25-1 and TRBJ1-2, with unresolved D. The V end was cut by 5 bases, the J end by 4 bases, with 14 bases between. CDR1 is MGHDK, CDR2 SYGVNS, per germline. The CDR3 covers 14 residues. The CDR3 DNA sequence: TGTGCCAGCAGTTTATCGAGGGAAATCTATGGCTACACCTTC. Amino acid sequence: CASSLSREIYGYTF.

The chain carries TRBV9 and TRBJ2-7, with 16 nucleotides matching TRBD2. There are 18 residues in the CDR3. Germline CDR1 is SGDLS and CDR2 is YYNGEE. V lost 4 bases, J lost 6 bases, and 13 bases stayed unmatched. CDR3 DNA: TGTGCCAGCAGCCCCACGGGACTAGCGGGGGGGATTCTAAGCGAGCAGTACTTC. Translation gives CASSPTGLAGGILSEQYF.

The chain uses TRBV29-1 and TRBJ1-2, with 10 bases lining up with TRBD1. The CDR3 contains 14 residues. Germline CDR1 is SQVTM and CDR2 is ANQGSEA. The ends lost 6 bases at V and 7 bases at J; junction bases unmatched: 11. This chain's CDR3 is CSVQPPGTGAGYTF. CDR3 DNA: TGCAGCGTCCAGCCCCCCGGGACAGGGGCTGGCTACACCTTC.

This chain's CDR3 is CSVEDNRVRTEAFF. The CDR3, as DNA: TGCAGCGTTGAAGATAACAGGGTACGCACTGAAGCTTTCTTT. The chain links TRBV29-1 to TRBJ1-1, with a tentative D call TRBD1 (6 bases). V was cut by 0 bases and J by 4 bases, with 12 bases left in between. The CDR3 covers 14 residues. Germline V lookup: CDR1 SQVTM, CDR2 ANQGSEA.

As to this clonotype: A much larger clone lies a single base off, so this may be a read error. The chain is built from TRBV20-1 and TRBJ2-7; D may be TRBD1 (5 bases). Germline CDR1 is DFQATT and CDR2 is SNEGSKA (reference sequence). Deletions cut 3 bases from V and 2 bases from J, with 20 bases between. This CDR3 region has 16 residues. CDR3 protein: CSARGLGHSDPYEQYF. The CDR3 coding sequence is TGCAGTGCTAGGGGATTAGGACACTCGGACCCCTACGAGCAGTACTTC.